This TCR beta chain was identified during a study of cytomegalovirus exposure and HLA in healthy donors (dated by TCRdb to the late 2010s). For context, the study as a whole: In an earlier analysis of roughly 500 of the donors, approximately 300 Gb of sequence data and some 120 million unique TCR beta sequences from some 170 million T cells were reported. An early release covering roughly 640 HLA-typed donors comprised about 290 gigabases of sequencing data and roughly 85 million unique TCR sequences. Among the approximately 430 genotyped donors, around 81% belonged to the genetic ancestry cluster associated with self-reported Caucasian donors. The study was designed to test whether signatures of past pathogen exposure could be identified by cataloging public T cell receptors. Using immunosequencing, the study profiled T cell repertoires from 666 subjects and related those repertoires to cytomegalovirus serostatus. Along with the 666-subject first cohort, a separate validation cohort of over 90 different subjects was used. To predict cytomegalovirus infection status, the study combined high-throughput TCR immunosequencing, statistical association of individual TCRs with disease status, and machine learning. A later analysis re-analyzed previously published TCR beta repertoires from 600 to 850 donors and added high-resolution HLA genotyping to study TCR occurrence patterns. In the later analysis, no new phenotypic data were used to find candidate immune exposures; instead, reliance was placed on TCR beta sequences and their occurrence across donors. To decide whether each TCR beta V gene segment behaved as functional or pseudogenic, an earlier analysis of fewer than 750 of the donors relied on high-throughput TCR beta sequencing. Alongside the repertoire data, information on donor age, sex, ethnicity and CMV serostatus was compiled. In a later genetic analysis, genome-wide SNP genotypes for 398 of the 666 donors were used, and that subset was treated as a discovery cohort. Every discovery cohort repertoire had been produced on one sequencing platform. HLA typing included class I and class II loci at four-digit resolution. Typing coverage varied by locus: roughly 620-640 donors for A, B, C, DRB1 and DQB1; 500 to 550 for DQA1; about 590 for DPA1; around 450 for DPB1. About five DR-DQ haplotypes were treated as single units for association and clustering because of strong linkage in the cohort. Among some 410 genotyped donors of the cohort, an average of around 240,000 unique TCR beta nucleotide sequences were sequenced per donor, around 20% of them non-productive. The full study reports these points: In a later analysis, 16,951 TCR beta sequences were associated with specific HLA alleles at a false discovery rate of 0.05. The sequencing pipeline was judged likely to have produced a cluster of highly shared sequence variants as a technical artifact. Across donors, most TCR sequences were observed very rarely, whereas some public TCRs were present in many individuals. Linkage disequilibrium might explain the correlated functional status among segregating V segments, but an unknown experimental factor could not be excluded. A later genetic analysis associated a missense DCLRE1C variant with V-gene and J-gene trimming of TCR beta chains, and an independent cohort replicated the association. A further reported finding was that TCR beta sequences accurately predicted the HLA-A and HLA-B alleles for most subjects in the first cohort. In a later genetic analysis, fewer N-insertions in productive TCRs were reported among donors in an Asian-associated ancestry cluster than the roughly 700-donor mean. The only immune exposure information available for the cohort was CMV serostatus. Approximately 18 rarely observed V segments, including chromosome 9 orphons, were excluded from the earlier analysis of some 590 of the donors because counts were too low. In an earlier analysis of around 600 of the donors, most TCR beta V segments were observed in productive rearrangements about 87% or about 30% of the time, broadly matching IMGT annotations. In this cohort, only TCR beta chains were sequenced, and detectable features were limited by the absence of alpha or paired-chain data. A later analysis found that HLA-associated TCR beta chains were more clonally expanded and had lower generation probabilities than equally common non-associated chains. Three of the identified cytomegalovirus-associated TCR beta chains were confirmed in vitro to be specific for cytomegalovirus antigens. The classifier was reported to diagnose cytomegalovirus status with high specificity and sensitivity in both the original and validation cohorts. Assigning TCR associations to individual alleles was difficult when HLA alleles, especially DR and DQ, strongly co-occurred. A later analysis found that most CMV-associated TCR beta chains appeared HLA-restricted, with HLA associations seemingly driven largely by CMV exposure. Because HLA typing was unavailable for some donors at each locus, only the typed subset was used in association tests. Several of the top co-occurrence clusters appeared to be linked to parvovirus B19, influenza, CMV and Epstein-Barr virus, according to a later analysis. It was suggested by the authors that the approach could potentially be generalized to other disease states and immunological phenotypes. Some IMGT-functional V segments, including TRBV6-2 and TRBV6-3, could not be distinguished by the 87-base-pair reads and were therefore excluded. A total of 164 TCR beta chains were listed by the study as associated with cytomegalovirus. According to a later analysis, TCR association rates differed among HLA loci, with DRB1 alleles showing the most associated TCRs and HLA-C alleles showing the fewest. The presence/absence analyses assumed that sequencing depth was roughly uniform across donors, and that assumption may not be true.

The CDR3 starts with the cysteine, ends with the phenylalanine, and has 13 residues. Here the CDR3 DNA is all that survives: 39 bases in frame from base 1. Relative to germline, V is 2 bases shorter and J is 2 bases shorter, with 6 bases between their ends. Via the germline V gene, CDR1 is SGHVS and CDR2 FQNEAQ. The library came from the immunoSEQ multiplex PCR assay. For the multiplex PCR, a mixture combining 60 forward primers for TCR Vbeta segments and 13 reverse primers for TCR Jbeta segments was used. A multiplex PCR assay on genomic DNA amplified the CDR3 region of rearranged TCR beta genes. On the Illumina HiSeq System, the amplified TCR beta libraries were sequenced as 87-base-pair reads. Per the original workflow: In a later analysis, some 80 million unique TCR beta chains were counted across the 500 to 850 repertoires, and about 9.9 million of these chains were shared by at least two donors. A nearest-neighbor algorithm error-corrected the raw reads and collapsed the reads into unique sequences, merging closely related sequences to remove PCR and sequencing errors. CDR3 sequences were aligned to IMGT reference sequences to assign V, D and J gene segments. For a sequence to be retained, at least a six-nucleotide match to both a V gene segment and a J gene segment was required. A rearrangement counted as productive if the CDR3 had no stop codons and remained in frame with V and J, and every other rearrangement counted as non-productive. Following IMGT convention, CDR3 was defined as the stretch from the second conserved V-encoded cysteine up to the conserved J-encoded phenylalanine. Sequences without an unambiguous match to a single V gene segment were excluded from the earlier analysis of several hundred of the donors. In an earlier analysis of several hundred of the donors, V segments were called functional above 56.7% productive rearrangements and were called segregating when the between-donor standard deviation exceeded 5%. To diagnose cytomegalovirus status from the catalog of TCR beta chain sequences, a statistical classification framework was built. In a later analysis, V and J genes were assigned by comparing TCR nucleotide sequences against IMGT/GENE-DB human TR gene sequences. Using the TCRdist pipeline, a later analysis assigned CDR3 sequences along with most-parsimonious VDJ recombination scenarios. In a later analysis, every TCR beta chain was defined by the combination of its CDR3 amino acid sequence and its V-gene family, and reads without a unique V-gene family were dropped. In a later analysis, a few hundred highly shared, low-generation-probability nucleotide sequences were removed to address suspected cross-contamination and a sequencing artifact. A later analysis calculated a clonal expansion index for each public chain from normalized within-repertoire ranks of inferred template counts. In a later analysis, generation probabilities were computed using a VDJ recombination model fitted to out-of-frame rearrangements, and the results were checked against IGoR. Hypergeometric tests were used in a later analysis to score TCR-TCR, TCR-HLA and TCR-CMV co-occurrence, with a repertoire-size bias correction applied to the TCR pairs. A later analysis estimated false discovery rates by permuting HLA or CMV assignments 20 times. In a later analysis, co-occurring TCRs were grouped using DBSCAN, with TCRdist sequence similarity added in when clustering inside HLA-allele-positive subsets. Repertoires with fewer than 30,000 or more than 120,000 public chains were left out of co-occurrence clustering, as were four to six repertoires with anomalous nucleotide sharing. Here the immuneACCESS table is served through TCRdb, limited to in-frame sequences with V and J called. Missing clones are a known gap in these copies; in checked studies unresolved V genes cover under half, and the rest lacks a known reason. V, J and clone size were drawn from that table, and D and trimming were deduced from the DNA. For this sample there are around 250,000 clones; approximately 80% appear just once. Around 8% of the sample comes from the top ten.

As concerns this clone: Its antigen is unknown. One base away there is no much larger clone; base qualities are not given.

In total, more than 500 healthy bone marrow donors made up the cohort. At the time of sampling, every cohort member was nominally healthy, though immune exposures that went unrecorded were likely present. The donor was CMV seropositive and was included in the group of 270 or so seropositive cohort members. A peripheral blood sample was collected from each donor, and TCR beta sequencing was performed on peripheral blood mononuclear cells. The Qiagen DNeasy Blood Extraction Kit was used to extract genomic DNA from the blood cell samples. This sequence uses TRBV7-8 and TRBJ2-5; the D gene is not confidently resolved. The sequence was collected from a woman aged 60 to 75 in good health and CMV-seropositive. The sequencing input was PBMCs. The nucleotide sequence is TGTGCCAGCAGCTTACAGGTTCAAGAGACCCAGTACTTC. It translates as CASSLQVQETQYF.